What follows are 23 T cell receptor beta chains derived from one specimen sequenced in a study of T cells in Graves' hyperthyroidism and ophthalmopathy. The CDR3 regions of TCR beta were amplified from RNA transcripts. Researchers ran a first-round RT-PCR on the TCR CDR3 using the HTBI primer set. MiXCR was run by TCRdb on the multiplex PCR reads, yielding one entry per CDR3 protein. This table has about 380,000 distinct CDR3 sequences, roughly 20% appearing once. The sample was blood. These receptor sequences come from a man younger than 35 with Graves' ophthalmopathy.

There are many counts of this clonotype. This sequence joins TRBV29-1 and TRBJ2-2, with D possibly matching TRBD1 (5 bases). V was cut by 5 bases and J by 0 bases, with 13 bases left in between. This CDR3 is 15 amino acids long. CDR1 and CDR2 from the germline V gene are SQVTM and ANQGSEA. CDR3 amino acids: CSVTGNPTNTGELFF. In nucleotides, the CDR3 is TGCAGCGTTACAGGAAACCCTACGAACACCGGGGAGCTGTTTTTT.

This clonotype was found a few times. The chain combines TRBV18 with TRBJ2-2, with a weak D call TRBD1 (6 bases). From germline, CDR1 is KGHSH and CDR2 LQKENI. The CDR3 spans 16 residues. V lost 3 bases and J 0 bases, leaving 11 bases between the germline ends. CDR3 sequence (DNA): TGTGCCAGCTCACCCAGGGGTGGAACGAACACCGGGGAGCTGTTTTTT. Its translation: CASSPRGGTNTGELFF.

This clonotype was recorded at least ten times. J is TRBJ1-1 and V is TRBV24-1, with D possibly being TRBD1 (6 bases). The V end lost 2 bases, the J end lost 6 bases, and 12 bases lay between the germline ends. CDR1 is KGHDR, CDR2 SFDVKD, per germline. The CDR3 totals 14 residues. The CDR3 coding sequence is TGTGCCACCAGTGATTCAGGGGTCGGCGCTGAAGCTTTCTTT. Translating it yields CATSDSGVGAEAFF.

This clonotype was picked up one time. The J gene is TRBJ2-7, the V gene TRBV11-3, with D possibly TRBD2 on 7 matching bases. This CDR3 contains 18 residues. Germline loops: CDR1 SGHNT, CDR2 YENEEA. Trimming cost V 0 bases and J 0 bases, with 18 bases left between them. CDR3 loop: CASSLEKGGGLSSYEQYF. CDR3 DNA: TGTGCCAGCAGCTTAGAAAAAGGGGGGGGGCTGAGCTCCTACGAGCAGTACTTC.

There are many counts of this clonotype. The gene calls are TRBV3-1 and TRBJ2-3; 9 bases agree with TRBD1. CDR3 size: 12 residues. Germline V CDR1 and CDR2: LGHDT, YNNKEL (reference sequence). Losses at the gene ends were 5 bases for V and 6 bases for J; bases not matched to a gene: 0. For the CDR3, the DNA is TGTGCCAGCAGCGGACAGGGGGATACGCAGTATTTT. Translation gives CASSGQGDTQYF.

This clonotype was seen at least ten times. J is TRBJ1-1 and V is TRBV20-1; no clear D. The V end was cut by 7 bases, the J end by 4 bases, with 13 bases between. This CDR3 contains 12 residues. The germline V gene has CDR1 DFQATT and CDR2 SNEGSKA (reference sequence). The CDR3 protein is CSGSQMGTEAFF. CDR3 bases: TGCAGTGGATCCCAGATGGGCACTGAAGCTTTCTTT.

This clonotype was recorded at least ten times. This chain connects TRBV11-2 to TRBJ1-5, with D possibly being TRBD1 (5 bases). The ends were cut back, 4 bases at V and 5 bases at J, with 9 bases in the middle. Germline V lookup: CDR1 SGHAT, CDR2 FQNNGV. The CDR3 extends over 13 amino acids. CDR3 amino acids: CASSSDSHQPQHF. Here the CDR3 DNA reads TGTGCCAGCAGCTCCGACAGTCATCAGCCCCAGCATTTT.

There are many counts of this clonotype. This rearrangement joins TRBV13 to TRBJ2-7; TRBD1 aligns across 10 bases. Germline V CDR1 and CDR2: PRHDT, FYEKMQ (reference sequence). The J segment lost 2 bases and the V segment lost 5 bases, leaving 6 bases of the junction unmatched. The CDR3 contains 15 residues. This chain's CDR3 is CASSTSGTGAYEQYF. DNA of the CDR3: TGTGCCAGCAGCACCTCCGGGACAGGGGCCTACGAGCAGTACTTC.

This clonotype was recorded many times. This sequence joins TRBV6-1 and TRBJ2-7; D perhaps matches TRBD1 (6 bases). CDR1 is MNHNS, CDR2 SASEGT, per germline. V was shortened by 6 bases and J by 1 base, with 16 bases between the two germline ends. This CDR3 spans 15 amino acids. CDR3 sequence: CASSDYGTPSYEQYF. The CDR3 DNA reads TGTGCCAGCAGCGATTACGGGACACCTTCCTACGAGCAGTACTTC.

This clonotype appeared a few times. A much more abundant neighbour one base away suggests this may be a read error. The rearrangement joins TRBV12-3 or TRBV12-4 to TRBJ1-6; D ambiguous. The CDR3 covers 13 residues. The V end lost 1 base, the J end lost 11 bases, and 9 bases lay between the germline ends. CDR3 residues: CASSLGGRTPLHF. In DNA form, the CDR3 reads TGTGCCAGCAGTTTAGGGGGTAGGACACCCCTCCACTTT.

This clonotype came up a few times. The V gene is TRBV7-9, the J gene TRBJ2-7, with 7 bases fitting TRBD1. The CDR3 covers 13 residues. Germline CDR1 SEHNR, CDR2 FQNEAQ (reference sequence). The V gene end was trimmed by 3 bases and the J gene end by 7 bases; junction bases not matched to a gene: 6. The CDR3 nucleotides are TGTGCCAGCAGCTTTGAGGGGGCGCATGAGCAGTACTTC. This translates into CASSFEGAHEQYF.

This chain connects TRBV9 to TRBJ1-5; D is unclear. This CDR3 is built from 15 residues. Trimming stripped 2 bases from V and 0 bases from J, with 9 bases between. Per germline, CDR1 SGDLS and CDR2 YYNGEE. CDR3 DNA: TGTGCCAGCAGCGTGGGAGAATATAGCAATCAGCCCCAGCATTTT. Translating it yields CASSVGEYSNQPQHF.

The chain links TRBV27 to TRBJ2-7; 7 bases match TRBD1. Per germline, CDR1 MNHEY and CDR2 SMNVEV (reference sequence). V shed 4 bases, J shed 2 bases, and the junction held 5 bases outside the gene matches. This CDR3 contains 14 residues. CDR3 in amino acids: CASSSDRVPYEQYF. Here the CDR3 DNA reads TGTGCCAGCAGTTCCGACAGGGTGCCCTACGAGCAGTACTTC.

The genes are TRBV9 and TRBJ2-2, with 9 bases that match TRBD2. CDR1 SGDLS and CDR2 YYNGEE come from the germline V gene. Losses at the gene ends were 4 bases for V and 6 bases for J; bases not matched to a gene: 10. There are 16 residues in the CDR3. This CDR3 reads CASSPPGGGAAGELFF. CDR3 sequence (DNA): TGTGCCAGCAGCCCTCCGGGCGGGGGGGCCGCCGGGGAGCTGTTTTTT. The variable domain in full, with the rest retrieved from reference TRBV9 and TRBJ2-2, is DSGVTQTPKHLITATGQRVTLRCSPRSGDLSVYWYQQSLDQGLQFLIQYYNGEERAKGNILERFSAQQFPDLHSELNLSSLELGDSALYFCASSPPGGGAAGELFFGEGSRLTVL.

This clonotype has just a few counts. The CDR3 is CASRFRDNYEQYF. The CDR3 DNA follows: TGCGCCAGCAGATTCCGGGACAACTACGAGCAGTACTTC. The chain recombines TRBV5-1 with TRBJ2-7; a possible D gene is TRBD1 (6 bases). The CDR3 extends over 13 amino acids. The germline V gene encodes CDR1 SGHRS and CDR2 YFSETQ. Trimming stripped 5 bases from V and 3 bases from J, with 12 bases between.

This clonotype has at least ten counts. The chain couples TRBV3-1 to TRBJ1-1; TRBD1 agrees at 10 bases. The CDR3 contains 18 residues. CDR1 and CDR2 (germline): LGHDT, YNNKEL (reference sequence). The J segment lost 1 base and the V segment lost 1 base, leaving 9 bases of the junction unmatched. CDR3 sequence (DNA): TGTGCCAGCAGCCAAGTTGAGGGACAGGGGTTTGGGAACACTGAAGCTTTCTTT. It translates to CASSQVEGQGFGNTEAFF.

This clonotype occurred many times. The gene calls are TRBV20-1 and TRBJ2-3; no firm D call. The CDR3 is 11 residues long. Trimming took 5 bases from V and 3 from J, leaving 6 bases between them. Germline CDR1 and CDR2: DFQATT and SNEGSKA (reference sequence). The CDR3 DNA sequence: TGCAGTGCTTCACTGACAGATACGCAGTATTTT. It yields the protein CSASLTDTQYF.

This clonotype appeared many times. V is TRBV18 and J is TRBJ2-3, with a tentative D call TRBD2 (5 bases). Germline V lookup: CDR1 KGHSH, CDR2 LQKENI. The CDR3 extends over 15 amino acids. The V end was cut by 0 bases, the J end by 4 bases, with 11 bases between. DNA for the CDR3: TGTGCCAGCTCACCACCGTCAAATAGCGCAGATACGCAGTATTTT. As protein: CASSPPSNSADTQYF.

Ten or more counts support this clonotype. The CDR3 protein is CSASDSPPDTQYF. The CDR3 nucleotides are TGCAGTGCTAGCGACAGTCCCCCAGATACGCAGTATTTT. The V call is TRBV20-1, the J call TRBJ2-3, with a tentative D call TRBD1 (5 bases). The CDR3 extends over 13 amino acids. Germline lookup yields CDR1 DFQATT and CDR2 SNEGSKA (reference sequence). Trimming shortened V by 3 bases and J by 4 bases, and 11 bases separated the two germline ends.

At least ten counts were recorded for this clonotype. The CDR3 here is CAISERQTMNTEAFF. As DNA, the CDR3 is TGTGCCATCAGTGAGAGACAGACCATGAACACTGAAGCTTTCTTT. V is TRBV10-3 and J is TRBJ1-1, with D possibly TRBD1 on 5 matching bases. Germline CDR1 is ENHRY and CDR2 is SYGVKD. Trimming took 2 bases from V and 0 from J, leaving 10 bases between them. This CDR3 is 15 amino acids long.

This clonotype has just one count. The chain joins TRBV6-1 to TRBJ2-5; the match to TRBD1 covers 12 bases. CDR3 size: 17 residues. After removal of 6 bases from V and 5 bases from J, the junction contained 13 bases not matched to a gene. The germline gives CDR1 MNHNS, CDR2 SASEGT. The CDR3: CASRTSSGTGGGETQYF. DNA of the CDR3: TGTGCCAGCAGGACGAGCTCGGGGACAGGGGGCGGTGAGACCCAGTACTTC.

This clonotype occurred a few times. The chain has TRBV7-9 and TRBJ1-3, with 7 nucleotides matching TRBD1. CDR3 length: 17 residues. Germline CDR1 is SEHNR and CDR2 is FQNEAQ (reference sequence). Germline trimming cut 0 bases from V and 0 bases from J; bases unmatched to any gene: 5. CDR3 residues: CASSLAPRGDSGNTIYF. For the CDR3, the DNA is TGTGCCAGCAGCTTAGCGCCCAGGGGGGACTCTGGAAACACCATATATTTT.

In its sample, this clonotype was seen a few times. DNA for the CDR3: TGTGCCAGCAGTCAAAGACAGAACCAAGGGGAGTACTTC. This encodes CASSQRQNQGEYF. The chain employs TRBV27 and TRBJ2-5; a possible D gene is TRBD1 (5 bases). With 5 bases removed from V and 12 bases from J, the gap between germline ends came to 19 bases. The CDR3 consists of 13 residues. The germline CDR1 and CDR2 sequences are MNHEY and SMNVEV (reference sequence).